One sample yielded the 22 T cell receptor beta chains listed below, sequenced in a study of blood T cell repertoires in COVID-19. The data were produced by immunoSEQ multiplex PCR, yet TCRdb's version contains in-frame clones alone and is incomplete. Of tens of thousands of clones listed, about 87% are singletons. The source material was peripheral blood. The receptors derive from a human donor with active COVID-19. The donor label of this sample is uncertain.

V usage is TRBV19 and J usage is TRBJ2-1; D gene unclear. Trimming removed 1 base from V and 0 bases from J, with 13 bases in between. CDR3 length equals 17 residues. Germline V gives CDR1 LNHDA, CDR2 SQIVND (reference sequence). The CDR3 bases are TGTGCCAGTAGTATAGTTGGCATCCGGAGCTCCTACAATGAGCAGTTCTTC. This translates into CASSIVGIRSSYNEQFF.

This clone has more than one count but fewer than ten. V and J are TRBV4-1 and TRBJ2-1; 11 bases agree with TRBD2. V lost 0 bases and J lost 8; bases outside the gene matches: 6. CDR3 length: 16 amino acids. Germline V gene sequence: CDR1 MGHRA, CDR2 YSYEKL. CDR3 nucleotides: TGCGCCAGCAGCCAAGACCCTAGCGGGGGGCTGGATGAGCAGTTCTTC. Translating gives CASSQDPSGGLDEQFF.

The CDR3 is CASRGRQGIDQPQHF. As DNA, the CDR3 is TGTGCCAGCAGGGGCCGACAGGGGATAGATCAGCCCCAGCATTTT. The chain uses TRBV6-6 and TRBJ1-5; 8 bases fit TRBD1. The germline CDR1 and CDR2 sequences are MNHNY and SVGAGI (reference sequence). The CDR3 is 15 residues long. The J segment lost 5 bases and the V segment lost 6 bases, leaving 9 bases of the junction unmatched.

V usage is TRBV7-3 and J usage is TRBJ2-2; tentatively, D is TRBD2 (6 bases). Germline CDR1 reads SGHTA; CDR2 reads FQGTGA. V dropped 6 bases and J dropped 6 bases, with 17 bases sitting between them. The length of the CDR3 is 15 residues. CDR3 coding DNA: TGTGCCAGCAGGGTTCGGGGGAGCGGACCCGGGGAGCTGTTTTTT. It translates to CASRVRGSGPGELFF.

The chain's CDR3 is CASSVAGGPVNEQFF. The CDR3 DNA reads TGTGCCAGCAGCGTAGCGGGAGGGCCGGTAAATGAGCAGTTCTTC. V usage is TRBV9 and J usage is TRBJ2-1; TRBD2 aligns across 8 bases. CDR1 SGDLS and CDR2 YYNGEE come from the germline V gene. CDR3 length equals 15 residues. Trimming removed 0 bases from V and 7 bases from J; junction bases left unmatched: 6. Supplemented by reference TRBV9 and TRBJ2-1, the full variable domain reads DSGVTQTPKHLITATGQRVTLRCSPRSGDLSVYWYQQSLDQGLQFLIQYYNGEERAKGNILERFSAQQFPDLHSELNLSSLELGDSALYFCASSVAGGPVNEQFFGPGTRLTVL.

The chain is built from TRBV11-3 and TRBJ1-2; no definite D call. Germline V CDR1 and CDR2: SGHNT, YENEEA. The V gene lost 3 bases and the J gene lost 4 bases, with 21 bases spanning the gap. The CDR3 runs 17 residues. The CDR3 reads CASSFPRIVLAGYGYTF. CDR3 bases: TGTGCCAGCAGCTTCCCCCGGATAGTCCTTGCGGGCTATGGCTACACCTTC.

The chain joins TRBV5-1 to TRBJ1-4, with 7 bases that match TRBD1. The V segment lost 0 bases and the J segment 7 bases; nucleotides outside the gene matches: 9. CDR1 and CDR2 (germline): SGHRS, YFSETQ. The CDR3 has 16 amino acids. The DNA of the CDR3 is TGCGCCAGCAGCTTGGCCGGGCAGGGGGTTGGTGAAAAACTGTTTTTT. It codes for CASSLAGQGVGEKLFF. The full variable domain, rest sourced from reference TRBV5-1 and TRBJ1-4, is KAGVTQTPRYLIKTRGQQVTLSCSPISGHRSVSWYQQTPGQGLQFLFEYFSETQRNKGNFPGRFSGRQFSNSRSEMNVSTLELGDSALYLCASSLAGQGVGEKLFFGSGTQLSVL.

The chain is built from TRBV6-6 and TRBJ1-2; 10 nucleotides agree with TRBD1. After removal of 6 bases from V and 7 bases from J, the junction contained 2 bases not matched to a gene. Germline V gene data show CDR1 as MNHNY and CDR2 as SVGAGI (reference sequence). The CDR3 loop spans 12 amino acids. CDR3 bases: TGTGCCAGCAGGGGACAGGGGTTTGGCTACACCTTC. Protein: CASRGQGFGYTF.

V is TRBV6-5 and J is TRBJ2-1; 11 nucleotides align to TRBD2. The germline V gene has CDR1 MNHEY and CDR2 SVGAGI. The CDR3 spans 16 residues. Trimming took 4 bases from V and 8 from J; bases not matched to a gene: 10. CDR3 amino acids: CASSSLLAGVHDEQFF. CDR3 nucleotide sequence: TGTGCCAGCAGTTCCCTACTAGCGGGAGTACACGATGAGCAGTTCTTC.

The chain carries TRBV28 and TRBJ1-5, with 9 bases aligning to TRBD1. Germline V gene lookup returns CDR1 MDHEN and CDR2 SYDVKM. V lost 3 bases to trimming and J lost 7 bases; unmatched junction nucleotides: 7. This CDR3 is 15 amino acids long. In nucleotides, the CDR3 is TGTGCCAGCAGTTTCGGACAGGGGTTTCGCCAGCCCCAGCATTTT. It specifies CASSFGQGFRQPQHF.

The chain combines TRBV7-2 with TRBJ2-5; 7 bases match TRBD2. V was clipped by 5 bases and J by 2 bases; unmatched bases: 14. CDR1 and CDR2 from the germline V gene are SGHTA and FQGNSA. CDR3 length equals 17 residues. CDR3 sequence reads: CASSPAPWRETQETQYF. The CDR3 DNA reads as TGTGCCAGCAGCCCGGCGCCTTGGCGGGAGACACAAGAGACCCAGTACTTC.

This sequence joins TRBV3-1 (or the pseudogene TRBV3-2) and TRBJ1-1, with TRBD1 identical over 7 bases. The V gene's germline CDR1 is LGHDT and CDR2 YNNKEL (reference sequence). V lost 3 bases and J lost 6; bases outside the gene matches: 4. CDR3 length equals 13 residues. CDR3 DNA sequence: TGTGCCAGCAGCCAGGAAGGGACAGCTGAAGCTTTCTTT. Translation: CASSQEGTAEAFF.

The V and J genes are TRBV6-2 or TRBV6-3 and TRBJ2-3; D might be TRBD1 (7 bases). Per the germline V gene, CDR1 is MNHEY and CDR2 is SVGEGT. The CDR3 length is 18 residues. The ends were cut back, 0 bases at V and 2 bases at J, with 18 bases in the middle. The CDR3 loop reads CASSYSIGGQRITDTQYF. CDR3 DNA sequence: TGTGCCAGCAGTTACTCAATCGGGGGACAGAGAATCACAGATACGCAGTATTTT.

This clone was seen more than once but under ten times. V and J are TRBV16 and TRBJ2-7, with 10 nucleotides matching TRBD1. This CDR3 comprises 15 residues. V was pared by 6 bases and J by 1 base, with 6 bases of the junction left unmatched. Germline V gene sequence: CDR1 KGHSY, CDR2 FQNENV. The CDR3 spells CASSVDRGLSYEQYF. The CDR3 DNA follows: TGTGCCAGCAGTGTAGACAGGGGGCTTTCCTACGAGCAGTACTTC. The entire variable domain, with the rest obtained from reference TRBV16 and TRBJ2-7, is as follows: GEEVAQTPKHLVRGEGQKAKLYCAPIKGHSYVFWYQQVLKNEFKFLISFQNENVFDETGMPKERFSAKCLPNSPCSLEIQATKLEDSAVYFCASSVDRGLSYEQYFGPGTRLTVT.

The chain is built from TRBV7-9 and TRBJ1-5, with D possibly being TRBD1 (6 bases). The CDR3 is 15 amino acids. V gave up 3 bases and J gave up 3 bases, with 12 bases separating them. Germline V gene lookup returns CDR1 SEHNR and CDR2 FQNEAQ (reference sequence). CDR3 loop: CASSLGAGANQPQHF. The CDR3, as DNA: TGTGCCAGCAGCTTGGGGGCCGGGGCCAATCAGCCCCAGCATTTT.

The rearrangement joins TRBV4-2 to TRBJ1-4; D possibly corresponds to TRBD1 (6 bases). CDR3 length equals 17 residues. Germline values: CDR1 LGHNA, CDR2 YNFKEQ. V gave up 6 bases and J gave up 4 bases, with 21 bases separating them. The CDR3 here is CASSFSTSTGNNEKLFF. Here the CDR3 DNA reads TGTGCCAGCAGTTTCTCCACTTCTACAGGGAATAATGAAAAACTGTTTTTT.

V and J are TRBV28 and TRBJ1-5; no definite D call. Trimming removed 2 bases from V and 6 bases from J, with 14 bases in between. This CDR3 has 15 amino acids. Looked up from germline, CDR1 is MDHEN and CDR2 is SYDVKM. The CDR3 nucleotides are TGTGCCAGCAGTTTAGTCGGGGTGGTAGGTCAGCCCCAGCATTTT. Its translation is CASSLVGVVGQPQHF.

The sample holds a few counts of this clone. The chain has TRBV11-2 and TRBJ2-1; 10 nucleotides match TRBD2. The V and J ends lost 4 bases and 9 bases, in that order; junction bases with no gene match: 3. The CDR3 has 13 residues. Germline V gene data show CDR1 as SGHAT and CDR2 as FQNNGV. DNA for the CDR3: TGTGCCAGCAGCTGGCAGCGGGAGGGTGAGCAGTTCTTC. Protein sequence: CASSWQREGEQFF.

This rearrangement joins TRBV7-9 to TRBJ2-7; 8 positions agree with TRBD1. The CDR3 consists of 16 residues. Trimming took 5 bases from V and 0 from J; bases not matched to a gene: 9. Germline lookup yields CDR1 SEHNR and CDR2 FQNEAQ (reference sequence). The CDR3 is CASSPHGGQGSYEQYF. The CDR3 DNA reads as TGTGCCAGCAGCCCCCACGGTGGACAGGGCTCCTACGAGCAGTACTTC.

This clone was counted once. V and J are TRBV14 and TRBJ2-3, with TRBD1 identical over 9 bases. V was pared by 4 bases and J by 3 bases, with 14 bases of the junction left unmatched. There are 18 residues in the CDR3. CDR1 and CDR2 from the germline V gene are SGHDN and FVKESK. The CDR3 is CASSPKFPGQGPTDTQYF. The CDR3, as DNA: TGTGCCAGCAGCCCGAAATTTCCGGGACAGGGACCTACAGATACGCAGTATTTT.

J is TRBJ2-7 and V is TRBV5-5, with unresolved D. The V end lost 0 bases, the J end lost 0 bases, and 7 bases lay between the germline ends. This CDR3 contains 14 residues. Germline values: CDR1 SGHKS, CDR2 YYEKEE (reference sequence). The CDR3 coding sequence is TGTGCCAGCAGCTTGGGGCAGATCTCCTACGAGCAGTACTTC. It yields the protein CASSLGQISYEQYF.

The rearrangement uses TRBV19 and TRBJ1-2; D possibly corresponds to TRBD1 (6 bases). This CDR3 spans 14 amino acids. The germline gives CDR1 LNHDA, CDR2 SQIVND (reference sequence). V was trimmed by 4 bases and J by 2 bases, leaving 11 bases between them. The CDR3 sequence is CASSTDSLNYGYTF. The CDR3 region has the DNA TGTGCCAGTAGTACGGACAGTTTGAACTATGGCTACACCTTC.